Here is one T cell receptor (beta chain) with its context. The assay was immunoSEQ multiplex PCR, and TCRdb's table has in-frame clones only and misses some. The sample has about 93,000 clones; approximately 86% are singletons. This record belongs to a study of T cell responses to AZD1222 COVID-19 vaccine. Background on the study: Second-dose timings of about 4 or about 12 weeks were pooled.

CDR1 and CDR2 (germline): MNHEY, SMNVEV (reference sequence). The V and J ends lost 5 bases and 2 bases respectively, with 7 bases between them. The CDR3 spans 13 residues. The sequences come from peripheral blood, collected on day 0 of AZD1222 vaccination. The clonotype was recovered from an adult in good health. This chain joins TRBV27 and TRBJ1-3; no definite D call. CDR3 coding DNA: TGTGCCAGCAGTCCCTGGCCTGGAAACACCATATATTTT. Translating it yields CASSPWPGNTIYF.